Given below is one T cell receptor beta chain in context. This CDR3 is built from 15 residues. The germline V gene has CDR1 MGHRA and CDR2 YSYEKL. The J segment lost 4 bases and the V segment lost 2 bases, leaving 5 bases of the junction unmatched. This sample stems from a study of blood T cell repertoires in COVID-19. Study details: The study drew acute and convalescent COVID-19 samples from the United States, Italy and Spain. Sample material is recorded as cDNA or gDNA derived from T cells, B-cell-depleted T cells, or PBMCs.

Repertoires were generated with immunoSEQ multiplex PCR, while TCRdb's copy carries only in-frame clones and drops some. In the table there are some 80,000 clones, approximately 80% of which are singletons. The sample consisted of peripheral blood. J is TRBJ1-5 and V is TRBV4-1, with 7 bases that match TRBD1. This clonotype was sampled from a man in his sixties with active or convalescent COVID-19. CDR3 in DNA: TGCGCCAGCAGCCAACAGACAGGGAATAATCAGCCCCAGCATTTT. Residues: CASSQQTGNNQPQHF.